The present TCR beta chain was sequenced within a study of blood T cell repertoires in COVID-19. Study summary: Samples of COVID-19 (acute and convalescent) were obtained from the United States, Italy and Spain. The cDNA or gDNA used as material had been derived from T cells, B-cell-depleted T cells, or PBMCs.

Per germline, CDR1 SGHKS and CDR2 YYEKEE (reference sequence). This CDR3 contains 15 residues. Trimming removed 4 bases from V and 9 bases from J; junction bases left unmatched: 10. In the original workflow: Amplification with reference gene primers provided the estimates of nucleated cell counts. Clones were sequenced by immunoSEQ multiplex PCR, and TCRdb holds only the in-frame ones, with some missing. The DNA gave D and trimming, while V, J and clone size come from that table. Seen here are 170,000 or so clones, approximately 86% observed once, and the top ten hold around 8.6%. The origin of this receptor is a man aged 45-60 years with active or convalescent COVID-19. The source material was peripheral blood. The rearrangement links TRBV5-5 to TRBJ1-6, with 7 bases that match TRBD1. The CDR3 nucleotides read TGTGCCAGCAGCCTCGAGAGCAGGGGGAGTTCACCCCTCCACTTT. This encodes CASSLESRGSSPLHF.